Below, 20 T cell receptor beta chains from the same sample are listed, as sequenced in a study of post-analysis software for immune sequencing data. Study conclusions and caveats: There were five or six TRBV segments more frequent in patients than controls, and TRBV5-6, TRBV5-1 and TRBV20-1 were among them.

Their cognate antigens are unknown. cDNA libraries of TCR beta carried unique molecular identifiers. Each CDR3 protein is one row after TCRdb ran MiXCR on the PCR reads. The data show roughly 800,000 distinct CDR3 sequences, approximately 53% seen once. Sequences were obtained from blood. The receptors here all came from a girl aged 10 to 17 with multiple sclerosis.

This clonotype was picked up a small number of times. This chain joins TRBV20-1 and TRBJ2-1; 14 bases match TRBD2. CDR3 length: 15 amino acids. The ends lost 6 bases at V and 9 bases at J; junction bases unmatched: 10. Germline V CDR1 and CDR2: DFQATT, SNEGSKA (reference sequence). CDR3 nucleotides: TGCAGTGCAACCTTGGGACTAGCGGGAGTTGGTGAGCAGTTCTTC. It yields the protein CSATLGLAGVGEQFF.

This chain joins TRBV5-1 and TRBJ2-5; D is undetermined. The CDR3 is 15 amino acids. V lost 4 bases to trimming and J lost 4 bases, with 17 bases between them. The germline V gene encodes CDR1 SGHRS and CDR2 YFSETQ. In DNA, the CDR3 is TGCGCCAGCAGCGCGGTTCCGGGCTCGGGAGAGACCCAGTACTTC. Protein product: CASSAVPGSGETQYF.

This clonotype occurred a few times. The junction shows a germline mismatch at one end, possibly a read error. V and J are TRBV29-1 and TRBJ2-7; D possibly corresponds to TRBD2 (7 bases). Looked up from germline, CDR1 is SQVTM and CDR2 is ANQGSEA. CDR3 length: 13 amino acids. The CDR3 sequence: CGVGGRQTYEQYF. The DNA of the CDR3 is TGCGGCGTGGGGGGGCGGCAGACCTACGAGCAGTACTTC.

The J gene is TRBJ2-4, the V gene TRBV20-1, with TRBD2 as a possible D gene (5 bases). Trimming took 1 base from V and 0 from J, leaving 10 bases between them. The V gene's germline CDR1 is DFQATT and CDR2 SNEGSKA (reference sequence). CDR3 length: 15 residues. CDR3 DNA: TGCAGTGCTAGAGTTCCGAGCGGAGCCAAAAACATTCAGTACTTC. Amino acid sequence: CSARVPSGAKNIQYF.

V and J are TRBV12-3 or TRBV12-4 and TRBJ2-7, with a tentative D call TRBD1 (5 bases). The CDR3 is made up of 13 amino acids. Trimming stripped 5 bases from V and 0 bases from J, with 8 bases between. The CDR3: CASSTTDSYEQYF. CDR3 nucleotides: TGTGCCAGCAGTACGACAGACTCCTACGAGCAGTACTTC.

This clonotype was seen more than once but under ten times. The genes are TRBV10-3 and TRBJ2-7; possibly TRBD1 for D (6 bases). This CDR3 spans 14 amino acids. Trimming took off 6 bases at V and 1 base at J, with 13 bases between the two ends. The germline V gene has CDR1 ENHRY and CDR2 SYGVKD. For the CDR3, the DNA is TGTGCCATCAGGACCGGGACAACATCCTACGAGCAGTACTTC. Translation gives CAIRTGTTSYEQYF.

This chain links TRBV29-1 with TRBJ2-5, with D tentatively TRBD2 (5 bases). CDR1 SQVTM and CDR2 ANQGSEA come from the germline V gene. The length of the CDR3 is 12 residues. With 4 bases removed from V and 5 bases from J, the gap between germline ends came to 11 bases. The CDR3: CSVASSGETQYF. The CDR3 DNA follows: TGCAGCGTTGCCTCCTCGGGGGAGACCCAGTACTTC. The full variable domain, with the rest looked up from reference TRBV29-1 and TRBJ2-5, is SAVISQKPSRDICQRGTSLTIQCQVDSQVTMMFWYRQQPGQSLTLIATANQGSEATYESGFVIDKFPISRPNLTFSTLTVSNMSPEDSSIYLCSVASSGETQYFGPGTRLLVL.

The rearrangement joins TRBV10-3 to TRBJ1-4; 9 nucleotides align to TRBD1. Germline CDR1 and CDR2: ENHRY and SYGVKD. The CDR3 sequence is 17 residues long. V was pared by 6 bases and J by 7 bases, with 15 bases of the junction left unmatched. The CDR3 DNA follows: TGTGCCATCAGCAGCGGGACAGGGAAGAGGGAAGGTGAAAAACTGTTTTTT. It codes for CAISSGTGKREGEKLFF.

The rearrangement joins TRBV29-1 to TRBJ2-4; the D is unclear. The germline gives CDR1 SQVTM, CDR2 ANQGSEA. The CDR3 runs to 13 residues. The V and J ends lost 7 bases and 3 bases respectively, with 13 bases between them. The DNA of the CDR3 is TGCAGCGGGGTGGCGCTGGGCAAAAACATTCAGTACTTC. Translating gives CSGVALGKNIQYF.

The J gene is TRBJ2-7, the V gene TRBV27, with 7 nucleotides matching TRBD2. Germline V CDR1 and CDR2: MNHEY, SMNVEV (reference sequence). V lost 2 bases, J lost 3 bases, and 4 bases stayed unmatched. The CDR3 loop spans 14 amino acids. The CDR3 spells CASSLKGDYYEQYF. In DNA form, the CDR3 reads TGTGCCAGCAGTTTAAAAGGGGACTACTACGAGCAGTACTTC.

This clonotype was observed a handful of times. The chain couples TRBV4-1 to TRBJ1-5; no reliable D call. CDR3 size: 14 residues. Germline V gene sequence: CDR1 MGHRA, CDR2 YSYEKL. Between the trimmed V and J ends, which lost 3 bases and 5 bases, there was a span of 11 bases. The DNA for the CDR3 is TGCGCCAGCAGCCAGGCCCCTCATGATCAGCCCCAGCATTTT. Residues: CASSQAPHDQPQHF.

This clonotype was seen a handful of times. J is TRBJ2-1 and V is TRBV5-1, with TRBD2 as a possible D gene (6 bases). The CDR3 is 15 residues long. V lost 5 bases, J lost 3 bases, and 15 bases lay in between. The germline V gene encodes CDR1 SGHRS and CDR2 YFSETQ. CDR3 protein: CASSFGGTGYNEQFF. The CDR3, as DNA: TGCGCCAGCAGTTTCGGCGGGACTGGCTACAATGAGCAGTTCTTC.

This clonotype was seen many times. Written as DNA, the CDR3 is TGTGCCAGCAGTGAAGCGCGGGGGGGAGAGCAGTTCTTC. Translation: CASSEARGGEQFF. The chain employs TRBV2 and TRBJ2-1; 9 bases map to TRBD2. The germline CDR1 and CDR2 sequences are SNHLY and FYNNEI. Trimming removed 0 bases from V and 10 bases from J; junction bases left unmatched: 1. The CDR3 runs to 13 residues.

The chain has TRBV5-5 and TRBJ2-5; D might be TRBD1 (6 bases). The germline V and J ends were trimmed by 6 bases and 3 bases, with 21 bases remaining between them. Germline CDR1 SGHKS, CDR2 YYEKEE (reference sequence). The CDR3 runs to 16 residues. The CDR3 spells CASTFQGGWVEETQYF. In DNA, the CDR3 is TGTGCCAGCACCTTTCAAGGGGGATGGGTTGAAGAGACCCAGTACTTC.

The chain combines TRBV5-1 with TRBJ2-1, with 10 bases matching TRBD2. CDR3 length: 15 amino acids. V trimming: 2 bases; J trimming: 6 bases; junction bases outside the gene matches: 5. Germline-derived CDR1 and CDR2 are SGHRS and YFSETQ. The CDR3 loop reads CASSFSSGGFNEQFF. The DNA of the CDR3 is TGCGCCAGCAGCTTCTCTAGCGGGGGATTCAATGAGCAGTTCTTC.

This clonotype was recorded a few times. V gene TRBV12-3 or TRBV12-4 combines with J gene TRBJ1-5, with 9 positions matching TRBD1. V dropped 6 bases and J dropped 2; count of bases not matched to a gene: 5. CDR3 length equals 15 residues. The CDR3 is CASRGQGRGNQPQHF. In nucleotides, the CDR3 is TGTGCCAGCAGGGGACAGGGTCGGGGCAATCAGCCCCAGCATTTT.

The CDR3 spells CSASSDVHYGYTF. The CDR3 bases are TGCAGTGCTAGCTCAGACGTACACTATGGCTACACCTTC. This chain connects TRBV20-1 to TRBJ1-2; D is undetermined. V lost 3 bases and J lost 3, with 11 bases in between. CDR3 length: 13 residues. The germline gives CDR1 DFQATT, CDR2 SNEGSKA (reference sequence).

The chain carries TRBV3-1 and TRBJ2-7; no clear D gene. The V end was cut by 4 bases, the J end by 3 bases, with 13 bases between. Germline V gives CDR1 LGHDT, CDR2 YNNKEL (reference sequence). The CDR3 extends over 14 amino acids. CDR3 sequence reads: CASSRLATHYEQYF. CDR3 sequence (DNA): TGTGCCAGCAGCCGCCTTGCAACCCACTACGAGCAGTACTTC.

The rearrangement uses TRBV5-5 and TRBJ1-1; the D is unclear. This CDR3 is 13 amino acids long. Trimming left V 0 bases short and J 7 bases short, with 10 bases between. CDR1 and CDR2 from the germline V gene are SGHKS and YYEKEE (reference sequence). The chain's CDR3 is CASSLEAEGEAFF. The CDR3 DNA reads TGTGCCAGCAGCTTGGAGGCAGAGGGTGAAGCTTTCTTT.

The sample holds many counts of this clonotype. The chain uses TRBV20-1 and TRBJ2-1; TRBD2 is a possible D gene (5 bases). In germline, CDR1 is DFQATT, CDR2 SNEGSKA (reference sequence). The CDR3 is 11 residues long. V lost 1 base and J lost 7, with 5 bases in between. The CDR3 sequence is CSARGGNEQFF. The CDR3 region has the DNA TGCAGTGCTAGAGGAGGGAATGAGCAGTTCTTC.